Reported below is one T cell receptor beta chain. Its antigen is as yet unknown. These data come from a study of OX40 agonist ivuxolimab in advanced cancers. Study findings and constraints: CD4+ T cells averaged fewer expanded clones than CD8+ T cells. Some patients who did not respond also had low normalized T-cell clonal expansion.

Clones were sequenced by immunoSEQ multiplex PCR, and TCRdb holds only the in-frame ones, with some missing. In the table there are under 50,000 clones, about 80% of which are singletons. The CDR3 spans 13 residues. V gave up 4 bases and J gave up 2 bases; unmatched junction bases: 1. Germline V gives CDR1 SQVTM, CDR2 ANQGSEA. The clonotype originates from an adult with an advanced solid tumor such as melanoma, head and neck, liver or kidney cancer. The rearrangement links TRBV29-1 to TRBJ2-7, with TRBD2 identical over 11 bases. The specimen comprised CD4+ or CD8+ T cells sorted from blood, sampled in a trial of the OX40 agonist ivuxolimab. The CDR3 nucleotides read TGCAGCGTTGGACTAGCGGGAACCTACGAGCAGTACTTC. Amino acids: CSVGLAGTYEQYF.